This TCR beta chain was recorded in a study of T cell responses to AZD1222 COVID-19 vaccine. Whole-study findings and limits: Most donors were white British, females outnumbered males, and clonal diversity was possibly underestimated. Reportedly, nearly half the spike-specific TCRs target unmutated variant regions.

In regard to this clone: The antigen is undetermined.

The ends lost 4 bases at V and 0 bases at J; junction bases unmatched: 2. Germline V CDR1 and CDR2: SGHAT, FQNNGV. This CDR3 is 14 amino acids long. The data were produced by immunoSEQ multiplex PCR, yet TCRdb's version contains in-frame clones alone and is incomplete. This table has about 100,000 clones, around 90% appearing once. J is TRBJ2-7 and V is TRBV11-2; 8 bases agree with TRBD1. This sequence originates from an adult in good health. The sequences come from peripheral blood, collected on day 0 of AZD1222 vaccination. CDR3 protein: CASSSGTGSYEQYF. The DNA for the CDR3 is TGTGCCAGCAGCTCCGGGACAGGCTCCTACGAGCAGTACTTC.